These T cell receptor beta chains were read from a single sample in a study of T cell responses to AZD1222 COVID-19 vaccine. Method: immunoSEQ multiplex PCR; TCRdb's copy keeps in-frame clones and lacks some. The sample includes over 70,000 clones, 89% seen only once; the top ten take about a tenth. The starting material was peripheral blood, obtained 28 days after the second AZD1222 dose. Every receptor here comes from an adult who received the AZD1222 COVID-19 vaccine. Each CDR3 is given with its conserved first and last residue. The order of the fields is CDR3 protein, CDR3 DNA, J gene, CDR3 length, D gene, clone size, V gene. D genes are given only for firm matches. Expanded clones are given a class, and other clones once, few, many or no size at all.

CDR3: CATSRVRGARTDTQYF; DNA: TGTGCCACCAGCAGAGTGCGGGGGGCCCGCACAGATACGCAGTATTTT; J: TRBJ2-3; length: 16; D: TRBD2; size: -; V: TRBV15
CDR3: CASSQRGYNQPQHF; DNA: TGTGCCAGCAGCCAGAGGGGGTACAATCAGCCCCAGCATTTT; J: TRBJ1-5; length: 14; D: -; size: -; V: TRBV3-1/TRBV3-2
CDR3: CASSLGRANTGELFF; DNA: TGCGCCAGCAGCTTGGGCAGGGCGAACACCGGGGAGCTGTTTTTT; J: TRBJ2-2; length: 15; D: -; size: few; V: TRBV5-1
CDR3: CASSYRRQGGINEQFF; DNA: TGTGCCAGCAGTTACCGTAGACAGGGTGGCATCAATGAGCAGTTCTTC; J: TRBJ2-1; length: 16; D: TRBD1; size: -; V: TRBV6-5
CDR3: CASSLLANYGYTF; DNA: TGTGCCAGCAGTTTATTGGCTAACTATGGCTACACCTTC; J: TRBJ1-2; length: 13; D: -; size: -; V: TRBV12-3/TRBV12-4
CDR3: CASSLGYTEAFF; DNA: TGTGCCAGCAGCCTAGGGTACACTGAAGCTTTCTTT; J: TRBJ1-1; length: 12; D: -; size: -; V: TRBV12-3/TRBV12-4
CDR3: CASSQEGAGNEKLFF; DNA: TGTGCCAGCAGCCAGGAGGGGGCTGGGAACGAAAAACTGTTTTTT; J: TRBJ1-4; length: 15; D: TRBD1; size: -; V: TRBV7-6
CDR3: CASSSSGGGYEQYF; DNA: TGTGCCAGCAGTTCATCAGGGGGTGGCTACGAGCAGTACTTC; J: TRBJ2-7; length: 14; D: TRBD1; size: -; V: TRBV6-5
CDR3: CASSLASGAYSGNTIYF; DNA: TGTGCCAGCAGCTTGGCCTCGGGGGCATACTCTGGAAACACCATATATTTT; J: TRBJ1-3; length: 17; D: -; size: -; V: TRBV5-6
CDR3: CASSLVQGKEVEAFF; DNA: TGCGCCAGCAGCTTGGTGCAGGGGAAAGAAGTTGAAGCTTTCTTT; J: TRBJ1-1; length: 15; D: -; size: -; V: TRBV5-1
CDR3: CASSQVLDTGELFF; DNA: TGTGCCAGCAGCCAAGTCTTGGACACCGGGGAGCTGTTTTTT; J: TRBJ2-2; length: 14; D: -; size: -; V: TRBV14
CDR3: CASSLASGRTYNEQFF; DNA: TGCGCCAGCAGCCTGGCTAGCGGGAGGACCTACAATGAGCAGTTCTTC; J: TRBJ2-1; length: 16; D: TRBD2; size: -; V: TRBV5-1
CDR3: CASSEARGGMETQYF; DNA: TGTGCCAGCAGTGAAGCTCGCGGGGGGATGGAGACCCAGTACTTC; J: TRBJ2-5; length: 15; D: TRBD2; size: -; V: TRBV2
CDR3: CATRGQLNEKLFF; DNA: TGTGCCACCAGGGGACAGCTTAATGAAAAACTGTTTTTT; J: TRBJ1-4; length: 13; D: TRBD1; size: few; V: TRBV12-3/TRBV12-4
CDR3: CASSGDNYGYTF; DNA: TGCGCCAGCAGTGGGGACAACTATGGCTACACCTTC; J: TRBJ1-2; length: 12; D: -; size: once; V: TRBV5-1
CDR3: CASSTNRDRGSYRYTF; DNA: TGTGCCAGTAGTACAAACCGGGACAGGGGCTCTTATCGCTACACCTTC; J: TRBJ1-2; length: 16; D: TRBD1; size: -; V: TRBV19
CDR3: CASSLQVADTQYF; DNA: TGTGCCAGCAGCCTACAGGTTGCAGATACGCAGTATTTT; J: TRBJ2-3; length: 13; D: -; size: -; V: TRBV11-3
CDR3: CASSQEVRSTDTQYF; DNA: TGTGCCAGCAGCCAAGAGGTACGGAGCACAGATACGCAGTATTTT; J: TRBJ2-3; length: 15; D: -; size: -; V: TRBV14
CDR3: CASSPSDREVAEAFF; DNA: TGTGCCAGCAGCCCCTCGGACAGGGAGGTCGCTGAAGCTTTCTTT; J: TRBJ1-1; length: 15; D: TRBD1; size: -; V: TRBV11-2
CDR3: CASSVGRGRPGSF; DNA: TGTGCCAGCAGCGTAGGAAGAGGGCGCCCAGGGTCTTTC; J: TRBJ1-2; length: 13; D: -; size: -; V: TRBV9
CDR3: CASSPRDGLNEQFF; DNA: TGTGCCAGCAGCCCCAGAGACGGTCTCAATGAGCAGTTCTTC; J: TRBJ2-1; length: 14; D: -; size: -; V: TRBV7-7
CDR3: CASSIVRRSSYNSPLHF; DNA: TGTGCCAGTAGTATAGTCCGCCGAAGCTCCTATAATTCACCCCTCCACTTT; J: TRBJ1-6; length: 17; D: -; size: -; V: TRBV19